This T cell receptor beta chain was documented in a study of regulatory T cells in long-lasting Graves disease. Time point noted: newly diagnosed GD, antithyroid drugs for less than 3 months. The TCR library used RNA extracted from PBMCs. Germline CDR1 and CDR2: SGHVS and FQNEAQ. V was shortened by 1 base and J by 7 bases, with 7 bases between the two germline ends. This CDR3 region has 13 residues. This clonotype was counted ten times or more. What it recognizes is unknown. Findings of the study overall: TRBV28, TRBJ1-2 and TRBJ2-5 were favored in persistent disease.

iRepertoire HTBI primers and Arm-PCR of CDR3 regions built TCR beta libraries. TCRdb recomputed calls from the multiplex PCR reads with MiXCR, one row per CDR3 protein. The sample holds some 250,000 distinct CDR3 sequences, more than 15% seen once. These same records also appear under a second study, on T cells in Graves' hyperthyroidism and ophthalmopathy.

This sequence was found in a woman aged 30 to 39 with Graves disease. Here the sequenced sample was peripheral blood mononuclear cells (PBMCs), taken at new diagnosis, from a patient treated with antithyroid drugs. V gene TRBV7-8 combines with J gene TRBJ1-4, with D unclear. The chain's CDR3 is CASSLELFEKLFF. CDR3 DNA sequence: TGTGCCAGCAGCTTAGAACTATTTGAAAAACTGTTTTTT.